Shown below are 29 T cell receptor beta chains from a single sample sequenced in a study of control samples from healthy donors and cancer patients. TCRdb keeps only in-frame clones here, not all; method: immunoSEQ multiplex PCR. The table shows roughly 120,000 clones, with around 93% occurring only once. The sample was PBMCs. The receptors stem from a man aged 50 or older with head and neck cancer.

This chain connects TRBV27 to TRBJ2-3; no reliable D call. There are 13 residues in the CDR3. CDR1 is MNHEY and CDR2 is SMNVEV in the germline V gene (reference sequence). Trimming shortened V by 5 bases and J by 6 bases, and 12 bases separated the two germline ends. DNA of the CDR3: TGTGCCAGCAGTAAAAGCCTAGGGGATACGCAGTATTTT. Translating gives CASSKSLGDTQYF.

The chain couples TRBV24-1 to TRBJ2-2; the D gene is possibly TRBD2 (6 bases). The V and J ends lost 1 base and 4 bases respectively, with 12 bases between them. The CDR3 spans 16 residues. Germline V gene sequence: CDR1 KGHDR, CDR2 SFDVKD. In DNA form, the CDR3 reads TGTGCCACCAGTGATTTTCCGGCGGGGCGCACCGGGGAGCTGTTTTTT. Its protein is CATSDFPAGRTGELFF.

The chain couples TRBV7-8 to TRBJ2-2; 12 bases fit TRBD2. V shed 3 bases, J shed 4 bases, and the junction held 9 bases outside the gene matches. This CDR3 is built from 18 residues. CDR1 and CDR2 from the germline V gene are SGHVS and FQNEAQ. The CDR3: CASSFRPLAGGFTGELFF. The CDR3 nucleotides read TGTGCCAGCAGCTTTCGACCACTAGCGGGGGGTTTCACCGGGGAGCTGTTTTTT. The full variable domain, completed using reference TRBV7-8 and TRBJ2-2, is GAGVSQSPRYKVAKRGQDVALRCDPISGHVSLFWYQQALGQGPEFLTYFQNEAQLDKSGLPSDRFFAERPEGSVSTLKIQRTQQEDSAVYLCASSFRPLAGGFTGELFFGEGSRLTVL.

The rearrangement uses TRBV9 and TRBJ2-7, with D possibly called TRBD1 or TRBD2 (6 bases each). Germline CDR1 reads SGDLS; CDR2 reads YYNGEE. The CDR3 has 15 residues. Trimming took 0 bases from V and 1 from J, leaving 11 bases between them. CDR3 in DNA: TGTGCCAGCAGCGTAGAGGGGGGCAGGTCCTACGAGCAGTACTTC. It specifies CASSVEGGRSYEQYF.

The chain links TRBV28 to TRBJ2-7; D remains unclear. Germline CDR1 MDHEN, CDR2 SYDVKM. Between the trimmed V and J ends, which lost 5 bases and 2 bases, there was a span of 13 bases. The CDR3 runs to 14 residues. The CDR3 spells CASSTRQDAYEQYF. CDR3 nucleotide sequence: TGTGCCAGCAGTACTCGACAAGACGCCTACGAGCAGTACTTC.

The chain links TRBV12-5 to TRBJ2-5; TRBD1 agrees at 9 bases. Per the germline V gene, CDR1 is LGHNT and CDR2 is FRNRAP. V was clipped by 1 base and J by 4 bases; unmatched bases: 7. CDR3 length: 16 amino acids. CDR3 nucleotide sequence: TGTGCTAGTGGTTTGGCGGTACGGACAGGGGTAGAGACCCAGTACTTC. Protein: CASGLAVRTGVETQYF.

CDR3 nucleotides: TGTGCCAGCGAGTGGACTGGAAACACCATATATTTT. Its protein is CASEWTGNTIYF. The chain couples TRBV2 to TRBJ1-3; D uncertain. Germline CDR1 is SNHLY and CDR2 is FYNNEI. The CDR3 sequence is 12 residues long. V was clipped by 8 bases and J by 2 bases, with 7 bases between them.

V usage is TRBV7-2 and J usage is TRBJ2-1, with D unclear. The germline V and J ends were trimmed by 2 bases and 7 bases, with 6 bases remaining between them. The CDR3 runs 12 residues. The germline gives CDR1 SGHTA, CDR2 FQGNSA. The DNA of the CDR3 is TGTGCCAGCAGCTTAAGCCGAAATGAGCAGTTCTTC. Residues: CASSLSRNEQFF.

V is TRBV7-9 and J is TRBJ1-1, with D hard to call. V shed 7 bases and J shed 2 bases, with 8 bases lying between them. Germline CDR1 is SEHNR and CDR2 is FQNEAQ (reference sequence). The CDR3 sequence is 12 residues long. CDR3: CASNTANTEAFF. As DNA, the CDR3 is TGTGCCAGCAATACAGCAAACACTGAAGCTTTCTTT.

The chain uses TRBV4-3 and TRBJ1-2; 7 nucleotides agree with TRBD1. This CDR3 has 16 residues. Germline lookup yields CDR1 LGHNA and CDR2 YSLEER. J gave up 7 bases and V 8 bases, and 19 bases lay outside the gene matches. The CDR3 loop is CASRRQGIEAFSGYTF. The CDR3, as DNA: TGCGCCAGCCGTCGACAGGGAATAGAAGCTTTTAGTGGCTACACCTTC.

This clone is a singleton in its sample. The chain is built from TRBV28 and TRBJ2-7; TRBD1 agrees at 7 bases. V was pared by 4 bases and J by 3 bases, with 9 bases of the junction left unmatched. The CDR3 spans 15 residues. Germline CDR1 and CDR2: MDHEN and SYDVKM. CDR3 nucleotides: TGTGCCAGCAGTTCCGGGACAGAGCCTTTCTACGAGCAGTACTTC. Amino acid sequence: CASSSGTEPFYEQYF.

V is TRBV9 and J is TRBJ1-2; 9 nucleotides agree with TRBD1. The CDR3 loop spans 15 amino acids. Germline V gene sequence: CDR1 SGDLS, CDR2 YYNGEE. V shed 3 bases, J shed 0 bases, and the junction held 3 bases outside the gene matches. CDR3 sequence reads: CASSGQGGTNYGYTF. CDR3 bases: TGTGCCAGCAGCGGACAGGGGGGAACTAACTATGGCTACACCTTC. Based on the CDR3 plus reference TRBV9 and TRBJ1-2, the full variable domain is DSGVTQTPKHLITATGQRVTLRCSPRSGDLSVYWYQQSLDQGLQFLIQYYNGEERAKGNILERFSAQQFPDLHSELNLSSLELGDSALYFCASSGQGGTNYGYTFGSGTRLTVV.

The chain carries TRBV4-2 and TRBJ2-3, with D unclear. The germline V gene encodes CDR1 LGHNA and CDR2 YNFKEQ. V gave up 4 bases and J gave up 6 bases, with 11 bases separating them. The CDR3 totals 13 residues. The CDR3 nucleotides read TGTGCCAGCAGCCGTACTATCGGGGATACGCAGTATTTT. As protein: CASSRTIGDTQYF.

This sequence joins TRBV9 and TRBJ1-2; a weak D match, TRBD1 (5 bases). CDR3 length: 14 amino acids. Germline V gene lookup returns CDR1 SGDLS and CDR2 YYNGEE. V gave up 4 bases and J gave up 5 bases, with 15 bases separating them. The CDR3 DNA is TGTGCCAGCAGCCCAGAGACAGACCATTATGGCTACACCTTC. Its translation: CASSPETDHYGYTF.

The chain carries TRBV5-4 and TRBJ2-4; the D call may be TRBD1 or TRBD2 (5 bases each). V lost 4 bases and J lost 7, with 12 bases in between. This CDR3 contains 13 residues. Germline V CDR1 and CDR2: SGHNT, YYREEE (reference sequence). The CDR3 nucleotides read TGTGCCAGCAGCCCAATCGAGGGGAACATTCAGTACTTC. It is translated as CASSPIEGNIQYF.

This chain links TRBV3-1 (or the pseudogene TRBV3-2) with TRBJ2-2; 10 nucleotides match TRBD2. CDR1 is LGHDT and CDR2 is YNNKEL in the germline V gene (reference sequence). CDR3 length equals 17 residues. J lost 4 bases, V lost 1 base, and 6 bases had no gene match. CDR3 residues: CASSQAPAGGLTGELFF. The CDR3, as DNA: TGTGCCAGCAGCCAAGCCCCAGCGGGGGGGCTCACCGGGGAGCTGTTTTTT.

V is TRBV7-2 and J is TRBJ2-3; 7 nucleotides align to TRBD2. The CDR3 is 15 residues long. Germline V lookup: CDR1 SGHTA, CDR2 FQGNSA. V shed 5 bases, J shed 3 bases, and the junction held 8 bases outside the gene matches. CDR3 in DNA: TGTGCCAGCAGCCTACTAGCGATTGAAACAGATACGCAGTATTTT. It codes for CASSLLAIETDTQYF.

The chain links TRBV4-3 to TRBJ2-3, with D possibly TRBD2 on 5 matching bases. The CDR3 totals 15 residues. V lost 0 bases to trimming and J lost 2 bases, with 9 bases between them. CDR1 LGHNA and CDR2 YSLEER come from the germline V gene. CDR3 nucleotides: TGCGCCAGCAGCCAAGATCGGGGAGACACAGATACGCAGTATTTT. This gives the protein CASSQDRGDTDTQYF.

J is TRBJ2-2 and V is TRBV6-5; 8 bases align to TRBD1. V lost 2 bases to trimming and J lost 5 bases; unmatched junction nucleotides: 1. CDR1 MNHEY and CDR2 SVGAGI come from the germline V gene. The CDR3 sequence is 14 residues long. CDR3 in DNA: TGTGCCAGCAGTTACGGGGACAGGACCGGGGAGCTGTTTTTT. Protein product: CASSYGDRTGELFF.

V gene TRBV9 combines with J gene TRBJ1-5; 7 bases map to TRBD1. Germline V gene sequence: CDR1 SGDLS, CDR2 YYNGEE. The junction had 1 base not matched to a gene; V was cut back by 0 bases and J by 1 base. The length of the CDR3 is 15 residues. The CDR3 region is CASSVGQGSNQPQHF. The DNA for the CDR3 is TGTGCCAGCAGCGTAGGACAGGGAAGCAATCAGCCCCAGCATTTT.

The gene calls are TRBV5-1 and TRBJ2-3; 9 nucleotides align to TRBD1. This CDR3 spans 15 amino acids. V shed 4 bases, J shed 4 bases, and the junction held 7 bases outside the gene matches. Looked up from germline, CDR1 is SGHRS and CDR2 is YFSETQ. This CDR3 reads CASSPETGGADTQYF. In nucleotides, the CDR3 is TGCGCCAGCAGCCCAGAGACAGGGGGTGCAGATACGCAGTATTTT.

The rearrangement uses TRBV20-1 and TRBJ2-3; 12 nucleotides line up with TRBD2. Germline values: CDR1 DFQATT, CDR2 SNEGSKA (reference sequence). The CDR3 is made up of 16 amino acids. V shed 3 bases, J shed 6 bases, and the junction held 10 bases outside the gene matches. CDR3 nucleotide sequence: TGCAGTGCTAGTGCCGGACTAGCGGGGACGATGGATACGCAGTATTTT. This translates into CSASAGLAGTMDTQYF.

The chain links TRBV5-1 to TRBJ1-1; possibly TRBD1 for D (5 bases). This CDR3 contains 15 residues. In germline, CDR1 is SGHRS, CDR2 YFSETQ. Trimming took 4 bases from V and 3 from J, leaving 16 bases between them. This CDR3 reads CASSPLRGRDTEAFF. Written as DNA, the CDR3 is TGCGCCAGCAGCCCCCTAAGGGGTCGGGACACTGAAGCTTTCTTT.

The sample holds one count of this clone. This chain uses TRBV5-1 with TRBJ1-3; 8 nucleotides align to TRBD1. The CDR3 sequence is 15 residues long. Germline assignment: CDR1 SGHRS and CDR2 YFSETQ. The ends lost 2 bases at V and 4 bases at J; junction bases unmatched: 5. This chain's CDR3 is CASSLGQGAGNTIYF. The DNA for the CDR3 is TGCGCCAGCAGCTTAGGACAGGGTGCAGGAAACACCATATATTTT.

This clone was seen a single time. This chain links TRBV19 with TRBJ2-1, with 10 bases aligning to TRBD2. Germline loops: CDR1 LNHDA, CDR2 SQIVND (reference sequence). This CDR3 has 19 residues. V was clipped by 4 bases and J by 0 bases; unmatched bases: 12. CDR3 in DNA: TGTGCCAGTAGTAAGTTCCTAGCGGGGGTAAGTTACTCCTACAATGAGCAGTTCTTC. Residues: CASSKFLAGVSYSYNEQFF.

The V gene is TRBV11-2, the J gene TRBJ2-2; possibly TRBD2 for D (6 bases). V lost 5 bases, J lost 1 base, and 17 bases lay in between. CDR3 length equals 17 residues. Germline V lookup: CDR1 SGHAT, CDR2 FQNNGV. The chain's CDR3 is CASSERASGQNTGELFF. Here the CDR3 DNA reads TGTGCCAGCAGCGAGAGGGCAAGCGGGCAGAACACCGGGGAGCTGTTTTTT.

The gene calls are TRBV30 and TRBJ2-2, with a tentative D call TRBD1 (7 bases). The CDR3 is 13 amino acids. The germline CDR1 and CDR2 sequences are GTSNPN and SVGIG (reference sequence). Trimming stripped 0 bases from V and 8 bases from J, with 10 bases between. The CDR3 DNA reads TGTGCCTGGAGTGTCAGGGGGGCAGGGGAGCTGTTTTTT. This codes for CAWSVRGAGELFF.

In DNA, the CDR3 is TGTGCCAGCAGCTTGTCTTGGGAGCAGTACTTC. It yields the protein CASSLSWEQYF. The chain is built from TRBV7-9 and TRBJ2-7; D uncertain. In germline, CDR1 is SEHNR, CDR2 FQNEAQ (reference sequence). The CDR3 totals 11 residues. The V and J ends lost 3 bases and 7 bases respectively, with 7 bases between them.

The sample holds one count of this clone. This chain joins TRBV5-4 and TRBJ1-2; the match to TRBD1 covers 9 bases. Germline-derived CDR1 and CDR2 are SGHNT and YYREEE (reference sequence). J lost 7 bases, V lost 4 bases, and 14 bases had no gene match. CDR3 size: 16 residues. CDR3 DNA: TGTGCCAGCAGCCAGTCCGGGACAGGGAGGAAAGGTGGCTACACCTTC. Protein sequence: CASSQSGTGRKGGYTF.